This T cell receptor (beta chain) was captured by sequencing in a study of CD8 T cells in ankylosing spondylitis. General study points: Significant enrichment of disease-linked clones was reported in matched ankylosing spondylitis synovial fluid. Researchers report that disease-linked clones proved CD8+ and relatively rare in peripheral blood.

A quantitative 5'-RACE method, one with molecular barcodes, was used to make TCR beta libraries. TCRdb re-analysed the 5' RACE reads in MiXCR, keeping a single row per CDR3 protein. The sample records under 450,000 distinct CDR3 sequences, 20% to 25% being singletons. The CDR3 loop spans 12 amino acids. Looked up from germline, CDR1 is LNHDA and CDR2 is SQIVND (reference sequence). V was clipped by 7 bases and J by 12 bases, with 16 bases between them. This clonotype appeared a few times. Its antigen is as yet unknown. The source of this sequence is a male donor with ankylosing spondylitis or in good health (not recorded which). The V call is TRBV19, the J call TRBJ2-1; weak D call: TRBD2 (5 bases). Source material: blood, either unsorted or a sorted T cell fraction (not recorded which). The CDR3 here is CASTGVGWGQFF. DNA of the CDR3: TGTGCCAGTACCGGGGTGGGCTGGGGGCAGTTCTTC.